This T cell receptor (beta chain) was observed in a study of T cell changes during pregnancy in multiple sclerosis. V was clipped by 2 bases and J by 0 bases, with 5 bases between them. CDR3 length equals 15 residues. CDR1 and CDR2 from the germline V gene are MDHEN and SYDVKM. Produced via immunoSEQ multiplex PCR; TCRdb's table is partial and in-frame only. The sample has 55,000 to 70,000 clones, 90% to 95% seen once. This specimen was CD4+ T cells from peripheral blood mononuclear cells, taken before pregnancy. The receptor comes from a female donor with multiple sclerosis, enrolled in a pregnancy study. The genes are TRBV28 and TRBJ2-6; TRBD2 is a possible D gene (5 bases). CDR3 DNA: TGTGCCAGCAGTTTACGGGGCTCTGGGGCCAACGTCCTGACTTTC. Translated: CASSLRGSGANVLTF.